These T cell receptor beta chains were read from a single sample in a study of T cells after yellow fever vaccination. TCRdb called the 5' RACE reads again in MiXCR, with one record for every CDR3 protein. The sample holds around 250,000 distinct CDR3 sequences; 6.9% are singletons and the top ten take around 0.9%. The source was CD4+ T cells sorted from PBMCs, collected 15 days after the yellow fever booster vaccination. These receptors all come from a man in his thirties or forties who received the YFV17D yellow fever vaccine. The CDR3 runs from the conserved cysteine through the conserved F or W. The order of the fields is D gene, V gene, J gene, clone size, CDR3 DNA, CDR3 protein. The D gene is left open where the match is weak. The size field is filled for only some rows; it gives once, few, many or a size class.

TRBD2	TRBV5-1	TRBJ2-1	many	TGCGCCAGCAGCTTGGAGACTAGCGGGAGGAGGATGGGGAATGAGCAGTTCTTC	CASSLETSGRRMGNEQFF
-	TRBV28	TRBJ2-5	few	TGTGCCAGCAAAACAGGCACGTACCAAGAGACCCAGTACTTC	CASKTGTYQETQYF
TRBD2	TRBV19	TRBJ2-2	many	TGTGCCAGTATTCGGACTAGTCCTTCGGGCGGGGAGCTGTTTTTT	CASIRTSPSGGELFF
-	TRBV14	TRBJ2-7	many	TGTGCCAGCAGCCAAGTCCCGGGCTTCGAGCAGTACTTC	CASSQVPGFEQYF
-	TRBV29-1	TRBJ1-5	-	TGCAGCGTTAAGGACGGACCGAATCAGCCCCAGCATTTT	CSVKDGPNQPQHF
TRBD1	TRBV6-5	TRBJ2-1	many	TGTGCCAGCAGTTACTCGACAGGGGGCTACAATGAGCAGTTCTTC	CASSYSTGGYNEQFF
TRBD2	TRBV7-9	TRBJ2-1	-	TGTGCCAGCAGCTCCGGGTTAGCGGGAGACACCAATGAGCAGTTCTTC	CASSSGLAGDTNEQFF
-	TRBV6-5	TRBJ2-1	many	TGTGCCAGCAGTTACGGCAGCTCCTACAATGAGCAGTTCTTC	CASSYGSSYNEQFF
-	TRBV9	TRBJ2-3	-	TGTGCCAGCAGCGTAGGGGTAGGACTTTCAGATACGCAGTATTTT	CASSVGVGLSDTQYF
TRBD2	TRBV7-9	TRBJ2-3	few	TGTGCCAGCAGCCCGGGGGGGCATACGCAGTATTTT	CASSPGGHTQYF
TRBD2	TRBV5-8	TRBJ2-1	-	TGTGCCAGCAGCCTGGGGGACTACCAAAACAATGAGCAGTTCTTC	CASSLGDYQNNEQFF
TRBD1	TRBV19	TRBJ1-2	few	TGTGCCAGTAGGTTGCCGGGACAGGGAAACGGCTACACCTTC	CASRLPGQGNGYTF
-	TRBV7-2	TRBJ2-3	-	TGTGCCAGCAGCTTAACCAATACGCAGTATTTT	CASSLTNTQYF
-	TRBV5-6	TRBJ1-4	-	TGTGCCAGCAGCTGGGAGAGTGAAAAACTGTTTTTT	CASSWESEKLFF
-	TRBV5-1	TRBJ2-1	few	TGCGCCAGCAGCTTGCGGGGTACTGAGCAGTTCTTC	CASSLRGTEQFF
-	TRBV27	TRBJ2-4	many	TGTGCCAGCAGTTTCGCCTCGACCAAAAACATTCAGTACTTC	CASSFASTKNIQYF
TRBD2	TRBV5-1	TRBJ2-1	many	TGCGCCAGCAGCTTGCGGTCGGGAGGGCCAGGAACCTACAATGAGCAGTTCTTC	CASSLRSGGPGTYNEQFF
TRBD2	TRBV2	TRBJ2-1	-	TGTGCCAGCGGACCGAGGACTAGCGGGAGAAATGAGCAGTTCTTC	CASGPRTSGRNEQFF
-	TRBV3-1	TRBJ1-6	-	TGTGCCAGCAGCCAAGCGGGGGGAGTTGGATCACCCCTCCACTTT	CASSQAGGVGSPLHF
TRBD2	TRBV20-1	TRBJ2-1	-	TGCAGTAAAAGCGGGAGGGCCGTCAATGAGCAGTTCTTC	CSKSGRAVNEQFF